These 32 T cell receptor beta chains were sequenced from one sample in a study of regulatory T cells in long-lasting Graves disease. Arm-PCR of CDR3 regions and iRepertoire HTBI primers were used to build TCR beta libraries. From the multiplex PCR reads, TCRdb called clonotypes with MiXCR, one entry per CDR3 protein. The repertoire includes 600,000 to 800,000 distinct CDR3 sequences, 30% of them detected once, and about two fifths sits in the top ten. Time point here: persistent/refractory GD, antithyroid drugs over 5 years with positive TRAb. RNA extracted from PBMCs served as the sequencing template. Sequencing used peripheral blood mononuclear cells (PBMCs), obtained when the disease was refractory, from a patient treated with antithyroid drugs. These receptors all come from a female donor with Graves disease.

The CDR3 bases are TGTGCCAGCAGTGAGACCCGGACCCAGTACTTC. It yields the protein CASSETRTQYF. The gene calls are TRBV6-2 or TRBV6-3 and TRBJ2-5; no clear D gene. Germline-derived CDR1 and CDR2 are MNHEY and SVGEGT. The CDR3 runs 11 residues. The V end lost 5 bases, the J end lost 7 bases, and 8 bases lay between the germline ends.

With regard to this clonotype: As the CDR3 is not closed by the conserved phenylalanine or tryptophan, this likely results from a read error. The J gene is TRBJ1-1, the V gene TRBV12-3 or TRBV12-4; D gene uncertain. V was cut by 2 bases and J by 0 bases, with 4 bases left in between. This CDR3 region has 13 residues. The CDR3 DNA reads TGTGCCAGCAGTTTATTGGTGAACACTGAAGCTTTCCTT. This sequence encodes CASSLLVNTEAFL.

This clonotype was detected only a few times. This chain joins TRBV20-1 and TRBJ2-7, with 8 bases that match TRBD2. The CDR3 consists of 13 residues. Germline CDR1 is DFQATT and CDR2 is SNEGSKA (reference sequence). The V segment lost 6 bases and the J segment 3 bases; nucleotides outside the gene matches: 7. The CDR3 region is CSADKGLDYEQYF. As DNA, the CDR3 is TGCAGTGCCGACAAGGGACTAGACTACGAGCAGTACTTC.

The chain is built from TRBV10-3 and TRBJ1-6; possible D gene TRBD1, 6 bases. V lost 5 bases, J lost 7 bases, and 12 bases lay in between. The germline CDR1 and CDR2 sequences are ENHRY and SYGVKD. The CDR3 runs 14 residues. This CDR3 is CAISLQGGNSPLHF. Written as DNA, the CDR3 is TGTGCCATCAGTCTACAGGGAGGAAATTCACCCCTCCACTTT.

CDR3 DNA: TGCGCCAGCAGCTACGCCGGGACCTTCGAAGAGACCCAGTACTTC. It encodes CASSYAGTFEETQYF. V usage is TRBV5-1 and J usage is TRBJ2-5; D possibly uses TRBD1 or TRBD2 (5 bases each). The CDR3 consists of 15 residues. Trimming stripped 3 bases from V and 3 bases from J, with 15 bases between. CDR1 and CDR2 from the germline V gene are SGHRS and YFSETQ. The full variable domain, its missing parts supplied by reference TRBV5-1 and TRBJ2-5, is KAGVTQTPRYLIKTRGQQVTLSCSPISGHRSVSWYQQTPGQGLQFLFEYFSETQRNKGNFPGRFSGRQFSNSRSEMNVSTLELGDSALYLCASSYAGTFEETQYFGPGTRLLVL.

The chain has TRBV6-6 and TRBJ1-4, with TRBD1 as a possible D gene (5 bases). CDR1 and CDR2 (germline): MNHNY, SVGAGI (reference sequence). The CDR3 is made up of 17 amino acids. Trimming shortened V by 2 bases and J by 4 bases, and 17 bases separated the two germline ends. The CDR3 DNA reads TGTGCCAGCAGTTACACGGGGACCCGGGGAGGTAATGAAAAACTGTTTTTT. As protein: CASSYTGTRGGNEKLFF.

The rearrangement uses TRBV27 and TRBJ2-7; a weak D match, TRBD1 (6 bases). The CDR3 is 15 residues long. The germline V gene has CDR1 MNHEY and CDR2 SMNVEV (reference sequence). Trimming cost V 5 bases and J 2 bases, with 16 bases left between them. The CDR3 bases are TGTGCCAGCAGTCTCAAGCAGGGGCCCGCCTACGAGCAGTACTTC. This translates into CASSLKQGPAYEQYF.

The chain joins TRBV11-1 to TRBJ2-7, with D possibly matching TRBD2 (5 bases). Trimming removed 5 bases from V and 1 base from J, with 18 bases in between. Germline CDR1 and CDR2: SGHAT and FQDESV (reference sequence). The CDR3 length is 16 residues. CDR3 sequence (DNA): TGTGCCAGCAGCCCCGTAAGTGGGAGTGTTTCCTACGAGCAGTACTTC. Amino acids: CASSPVSGSVSYEQYF.

The chain employs TRBV20-1 and TRBJ2-7; no firm D call. The CDR3 extends over 11 amino acids. CDR1 DFQATT and CDR2 SNEGSKA come from the germline V gene (reference sequence). V shed 2 bases and J shed 4 bases, with 6 bases lying between them. CDR3 sequence (DNA): TGCAGTGCTAGAATAGGATACGAGCAGTACTTC. This gives the protein CSARIGYEQYF.

In its sample, this clonotype was seen a few times. V is TRBV6-1 and J is TRBJ2-7, with 9 bases matching TRBD2. CDR1 and CDR2 from the germline V gene are MNHNS and SASEGT. CDR3 length equals 15 residues. After removal of 6 bases from V and 0 bases from J, the junction contained 6 bases not matched to a gene. This CDR3 reads CASSNSGSGSYEQYF. The DNA for the CDR3 is TGTGCCAGCAGCAATAGCGGGAGTGGCTCCTACGAGCAGTACTTC.

V usage is TRBV6-5 and J usage is TRBJ1-2; no clear D gene. This CDR3 contains 12 residues. With 0 bases removed from V and 7 bases from J, the gap between germline ends came to 6 bases. Germline V CDR1 and CDR2: MNHEY, SVGAGI. CDR3 amino acids: CASSYSNSGYTF. The CDR3, as DNA: TGTGCCAGCAGTTACTCGAATAGTGGCTACACCTTC.

This clonotype has a handful of counts. The CDR3 here is CSVRTIGYEQYF. Here the CDR3 DNA reads TGCAGCGTTAGGACAATAGGCTACGAGCAGTACTTC. The J gene is TRBJ2-7, the V gene TRBV29-1; weak D call: TRBD1 (5 bases). V lost 5 bases, J lost 3 bases, and 11 bases lay in between. Germline lookup yields CDR1 SQVTM and CDR2 ANQGSEA. This CDR3 spans 12 amino acids.

This clonotype turned up a few times. The V and J genes are TRBV20-1 and TRBJ1-2, with 7 bases aligning to TRBD1. CDR1 is DFQATT and CDR2 is SNEGSKA in the germline V gene (reference sequence). This CDR3 spans 13 amino acids. The V and J ends lost 6 bases and 2 bases, in that order; junction bases with no gene match: 6. CDR3 region: CSAHVTGNYGYTF. In nucleotides, the CDR3 is TGCAGTGCCCACGTGACAGGGAACTATGGCTACACCTTC.

This clonotype was seen once. The CDR3 bases are TGTGCCACCAGCAGAGATCTCTTTTCCGGGGATCAGCCCCAGCATTTT. Translating gives CATSRDLFSGDQPQHF. The rearrangement joins TRBV15 to TRBJ1-5; D gene uncertain. Germline lookup yields CDR1 LNHNV and CDR2 YYDKDF (reference sequence). The CDR3 has 16 residues. V was clipped by 0 bases and J by 5 bases, with 14 bases between them.

In its sample, this clonotype was seen a few times. The chain is built from TRBV6-5 and TRBJ1-5; D uncertain. V lost 2 bases, J lost 2 bases, and 7 bases lay in between. Germline CDR1 is MNHEY and CDR2 is SVGAGI. This CDR3 has 14 amino acids. The CDR3 region has the DNA TGTGCCAGCAGTTACAGGATGGGCAATCAGCCCCAGCATTTT. Translated: CASSYRMGNQPQHF.

This clonotype occurred many times. J is TRBJ1-2 and V is TRBV6-5; D is undetermined. From germline, CDR1 is MNHEY and CDR2 SVGAGI. Trimming removed 4 bases at V and 3 bases at J, with 9 bases between. The CDR3 runs 13 residues. CDR3 sequence reads: CASSSIDDYGYTF. DNA for the CDR3: TGTGCCAGCAGTTCGATCGACGACTATGGCTACACCTTC.

V is TRBV19 and J is TRBJ1-5, with D possibly being TRBD1 (6 bases). Germline CDR1 and CDR2: LNHDA and SQIVND (reference sequence). The CDR3 is 16 residues long. Trimming left V 4 bases short and J 0 bases short, with 13 bases between. The CDR3 bases are TGTGCCAGTAGTAAGGAGGGACAACCTAGCAATCAGCCCCAGCATTTT. Its protein is CASSKEGQPSNQPQHF.

In the case of this clonotype: A read error is possible here, since a much larger clone lies one base away. This chain connects TRBV30 to TRBJ1-1, with unresolved D. Between the trimmed V and J ends, which lost 1 base and 3 bases, there was a span of 12 bases. The CDR3 is 14 residues long. Germline CDR1 reads GTSNPN; CDR2 reads SVGIG (reference sequence). Here the CDR3 DNA reads TGTGCCTGGAGTGGCGGACTTGGGGACACTGAAGCTTTCTTT. It is translated as CAWSGGLGDTEAFF.

This clonotype was recorded many times. This chain uses TRBV2 with TRBJ2-7, with 7 bases identical to TRBD2. V lost 6 bases, J lost 6 bases, and 11 bases stayed unmatched. The CDR3 is 14 amino acids. CDR1 and CDR2 (germline): SNHLY, FYNNEI. The DNA of the CDR3 is TGTGCCAGCAGGCCCACCGGGACTACGGGCGAGCAGTACTTC. It specifies CASRPTGTTGEQYF.

The chain recombines TRBV29-1 with TRBJ1-1, with a tentative D call TRBD1 (6 bases). Trimming left V 3 bases short and J 1 base short, with 12 bases between. The CDR3 is 14 amino acids. Germline CDR1 is SQVTM and CDR2 is ANQGSEA. CDR3: CSVDSGHRNTEAFF. The CDR3 nucleotides read TGCAGCGTTGACTCGGGACACCGGAACACTGAAGCTTTCTTT.

The chain recombines TRBV18 with TRBJ1-1; 8 bases are a match to TRBD1. V shed 3 bases, J shed 3 bases, and the junction held 3 bases outside the gene matches. The CDR3 consists of 14 residues. Germline CDR1 is KGHSH and CDR2 is LQKENI. CDR3 coding DNA: TGTGCCAGCTCACCTCAGACAGGGGACACTGAAGCTTTCTTT. This encodes CASSPQTGDTEAFF.

This clonotype was counted between two and nine times. The chain combines TRBV6-5 with TRBJ1-2; D not certain. Germline V gives CDR1 MNHEY, CDR2 SVGAGI. Trimming took 4 bases from V and 2 from J, leaving 17 bases between them. The CDR3 totals 16 residues. CDR3 in DNA: TGTGCCAGCAGTTTACAACACCCCCAAGGGAACTATGGCTACACCTTC. Amino acid sequence: CASSLQHPQGNYGYTF.

This clonotype was recorded many times. The CDR3 here is CASSSTGGNYGYTF. As DNA, the CDR3 is TGTGCCAGCAGCTCGACAGGGGGGAACTATGGCTACACCTTC. This sequence joins TRBV7-9 and TRBJ1-2; TRBD1 matches at 9 bases. This CDR3 comprises 14 residues. The V gene's germline CDR1 is SEHNR and CDR2 FQNEAQ (reference sequence). Trimming took 4 bases from V and 2 from J; bases not matched to a gene: 2.

Concerning this clonotype itself: Since a much larger clone is just one base distant, this may be a read error. The chain combines TRBV28 with TRBJ1-4; 7 bases fit TRBD1. The germline V gene has CDR1 MDHEN and CDR2 SYDVKM. The CDR3 extends over 16 amino acids. The CDR3 is CASNLNPGQGGEKLFF. DNA for the CDR3: TGTGCCAGCAATTTAAATCCAGGGCAGGGGGGCGAAAAACTGTTTTTT.

Points on this clonotype: This likely reflects a read error, since a far larger clone is one base away. The chain has TRBV6-2 or TRBV6-3 and TRBJ2-7; D is possibly TRBD2 (6 bases). Germline V gives CDR1 MNHEY, CDR2 SVGEGT. The CDR3 loop spans 13 amino acids. The CDR3 protein is CAGSKAGRYEQYF. CDR3 DNA sequence: TGTGCCGGCAGTAAAGCGGGCCGGTACGAGCAGTACTTC.

Concerning this clonotype: Given a much more abundant clone one base away, this may be a read error. The limits of the CDR3 on the DNA are not certain, so only TCRdb's listed CDR3 is given. The chain has TRBV30 and TRBJ2-7; the table gives TRBD2 as D, unverified against the DNA. The length of the CDR3 is 13 amino acids, counting both ends. Germline CDR1 and CDR2: GTSNPN and SVGIG (reference sequence). CDR3 sequence: CAWSVAGGSERYF.

The chain has TRBV29-1 and TRBJ2-7; 8 nucleotides align to TRBD2. Germline CDR1 SQVTM, CDR2 ANQGSEA. This CDR3 has 13 amino acids. J was trimmed by 3 bases and V by 4 bases; bases with no gene match: 5. The CDR3 region has the DNA TGCAGCGTTGTACTAGCGGATCACTACGAGCAGTACTTC. Translated: CSVVLADHYEQYF.

The sample holds a few counts of this clonotype. This chain links TRBV10-1 with TRBJ1-1, with D hard to call. Trimming left V 0 bases short and J 4 bases short, with 9 bases between. The CDR3 extends over 14 amino acids. CDR1 and CDR2 (germline): WNHNN, SYGVQD (reference sequence). The CDR3 DNA sequence: TGCGCCAGCAGTGAGTCTGGGCACGGCACTGAAGCTTTCTTT. Translated, it gives CASSESGHGTEAFF.

This clonotype was seen repeatedly, ten times or more. V and J are TRBV6-5 and TRBJ2-1; 11 positions match TRBD2. Per the germline V gene, CDR1 is MNHEY and CDR2 is SVGAGI. This CDR3 has 15 amino acids. Trimming at V came to 0 bases and at J to 10 bases, leaving 5 bases not matched to a gene. CDR3 in DNA: TGTGCCAGCAGTTACTCGAGGACTAGCGGGTTGGAGCAGTTCTTC. Translated, it gives CASSYSRTSGLEQFF.

CDR3 bases: TGTGCCACCCTAAATGGGCCGGCTAGCAATCAGCCCCAGCATTTT. It is translated as CATLNGPASNQPQHF. This chain uses TRBV19 with TRBJ1-5; D gene ambiguous. V lost 10 bases to trimming and J lost 0 bases, with 16 bases between them. CDR1 is LNHDA, CDR2 SQIVND, per germline (reference sequence). This CDR3 is 15 amino acids long.

This clonotype was observed at least ten times. The chain employs TRBV12-3 or TRBV12-4 and TRBJ1-1; the match to TRBD1 covers 7 bases. The length of the CDR3 is 15 residues. V dropped 5 bases and J dropped 5; count of bases not matched to a gene: 11. The CDR3 region has the DNA TGTGCCAGCAGTATCCGAGGGGGCCGAGGGACTGAAGCTTTCTTT. Its translation: CASSIRGGRGTEAFF.

The chain combines TRBV7-9 with TRBJ1-1; D perhaps matches TRBD1 (6 bases). V was cut by 5 bases and J by 5 bases, with 21 bases left in between. The germline gives CDR1 SEHNR, CDR2 FQNEAQ (reference sequence). The CDR3 length is 16 residues. The CDR3: CASSLSPTGRETEAFF. The CDR3 region has the DNA TGTGCCAGCAGCCTGTCGCCAACAGGGAGGGAAACTGAAGCTTTCTTT.